This T cell receptor beta chain was profiled in a study of blood T cell repertoires in COVID-19 (dated by TCRdb to 2018 to 2020). For the wider study: Samples from collaborators originated in the United States, Italy and Spain and spanned both the acute and convalescent phases of COVID-19. The samples were drawn from the first 160 participants of the ongoing ImmuneRACE study and from 1,254 subjects provided by 6 global collaborators. The dataset comprised deeply sampled blood TCRbeta repertoires from subjects exposed to, actively infected with, or recovered from COVID-19. The prospective study material was composed of cDNA or gDNA derived from T cells, B-cell-depleted T cells, or PBMCs. The repertoires were made available in a free public database intended to serve as a resource for research on the immune response to SARS-CoV-2. Nearly every sample came with metadata listing a de-identified subject ID, COVID-19 status, age in years and sex. HLA class I and class II types, where available, came from metadata supplied by the sample provider rather than from assay-based typing.

V is pared back by 3 bases and J by 5 bases, with 22 bases lying between the germline termini. Counted from cysteine to phenylalanine, this CDR3 has 17 amino acids. The CDR3 DNA has 51 bases and is translated from base 1. The germline V gene (reference sequence) provides CDR1 LGHDT and CDR2 YNNKEL. Regarding this clone: This receptor's antigen is unknown. No quality values exist for individual bases; no much larger clone is one base distant.

Study-wide findings and limitations: How much clinical and demographic metadata was included differed by source and by participant, and the metadata was provided uncurated.

TCRbeta CDR3 regions were amplified from genomic DNA using the immunoSEQ Assay, a bias-controlled multiplex PCR. The study's processing was this. Nucleated cell counts per sample were estimated from amplification of reference gene primers within the assay. Sequence reads were collapsed and filtered to measure the absolute abundance of every unique TCRbeta CDR3 rearrangement. For each sample, productive Simpson clonality was calculated as the square root of Simpson's diversity index over productive rearrangements. As stored in TCRdb, this immuneACCESS dataset retains in-frame rearrangements with V and J assigned. A fraction of the clones does not appear; measured against another copy, unresolved V genes explain less than half of the discrepancy, and the remainder lacks a known reason. V, J and clone size were drawn from that table, and D and trimming were deduced from the DNA. The table for this sample lists under 450,000 clones; over 80% of them were counted only once. The top ten clones comprise approximately 5% of the sample.

In the prospective study, participants were roughly 18 to 100 years old, resided in around 25 geographic areas of the United States, and were enrolled through a virtual design. Cohort assignment in the prospective study relied on participant-reported clinical history from a screening survey and a study questionnaire. Recovered participants in ImmuneRACE Cohort 3 were defined as having two consecutive negative NP/OP PCR tests, clearance from a healthcare professional, or resolution of symptoms. In the prospective study, mobile phlebotomists collected whole blood, serum and a nasopharyngeal or oropharyngeal swab from each participant. Prospective study participants could optionally give additional blood draws and questionnaires over an approximately two-month period. Prospective study blood samples were shipped either frozen or at room temperature before DNA extraction.

This chain is built from TRBV3-1 (or the pseudogene TRBV3-2) and TRBJ2-5; TRBD2 is a weak D gene call, 6 bases matching. Sequences were obtained from PBMCs or T cells enriched from blood (not recorded which). This TCR came from a woman aged 50 to 60 who had recovered from COVID-19. This receptor carries the CDR3 CASSHKGAAGPGETQYF. The nucleotide sequence is TGTGCCAGCAGCCACAAAGGGGCAGCGGGCCCCGGTGAGACCCAGTACTTC.